The present T cell receptor (beta chain) was sequenced within a study of metastatic and nonmetastatic thyroid tumors. Study background: A comparison of repertoires was made across blood and tumor or nodule tissue from malignant and benign thyroid patients. Study findings and constraints: Significantly higher TCR beta diversity was reportedly seen in malignant thyroid tumors than benign nodules, in blood and tumor.

In its sample, this clone was seen many times. Its antigen is unidentified. A much more abundant neighbour one base away suggests this may be a read error. Germline CDR1 is MNHEY and CDR2 is SVGEGT. The CDR3 contains 17 residues. All patients were treatment-naive before thyroid surgery. Per the authors' pipeline: Clinicopathological groups supplied CDR3 differences that were used to build a distant-metastasis classifier for papillary thyroid cancer. TCRdb ran MiXCR on the PCR reads. The authors' filters were not applied to this entry. This sample has tens of thousands of clones, with roughly 20% found just once.

The TCR sequence derives from a female donor with papillary thyroid cancer or a benign thyroid nodule (not recorded which). Some clones in this sample may be carry-over from other donors' samples. The V call is TRBV6-2 or TRBV6-3, the J call TRBJ1-1, with D unclear. Material for sequencing was blood. CDR3 amino acids: CASSYSAYRTGNTEASF. As DNA, the CDR3 is TGTGCCAGCAGTTACTCGGCCTATCGCACCGGGAACACTGAAGCTTCCTTT.